The 20 T cell receptor beta chains listed next were all sequenced from one sample in a study of OX40 agonist ivuxolimab in advanced cancers. Profiling relied on immunoSEQ multiplex PCR, and the TCRdb table lists in-frame clones only, not all of them. In the table there are some 69,000 clones, roughly nine tenths of which are singletons. The sample in question was CD4+ or CD8+ T cells sorted from blood, obtained in a trial of the OX40 agonist ivuxolimab. These receptors were obtained from an adult with an advanced solid tumor such as melanoma, head and neck, liver or kidney cancer.

This clone is medium-sized within its sample. The genes are TRBV7-2 and TRBJ2-7; unclear D gene. Looked up from germline, CDR1 is SGHTA and CDR2 is FQGNSA. This CDR3 contains 16 residues. V was trimmed by 1 base and J by 0 bases, leaving 13 bases between them. CDR3 sequence: CASSLGLSGSSYEQYF. CDR3 sequence (DNA): TGTGCCAGCAGCTTAGGGTTAAGTGGATCCTCCTACGAGCAGTACTTC.

The chain couples TRBV28 to TRBJ1-1; possible D gene TRBD1, 5 bases. The CDR3 contains 13 residues. CDR1 and CDR2 (germline): MDHEN, SYDVKM. Trimming took off 6 bases at V and 4 bases at J, with 12 bases between the two ends. CDR3 protein: CASRGVGGTEAFF. The DNA for the CDR3 is TGTGCCAGCAGAGGGGTCGGGGGCACTGAAGCTTTCTTT.

The V gene is TRBV7-9, the J gene TRBJ2-2; D not certain. This CDR3 region has 12 residues. CDR1 and CDR2 from the germline V gene are SEHNR and FQNEAQ (reference sequence). V gave up 4 bases and J gave up 5 bases, with 5 bases separating them. The DNA for the CDR3 is TGTGCCAGCAGCTCCTCGACCGGGGAGCTGTTTTTT. Amino acids: CASSSSTGELFF. Filled out from reference TRBV7-9 and TRBJ2-2, the complete variable domain reads DTGVSQNPRHKITKRGQNVTFRCDPISEHNRLYWYRQTLGQGPEFLTYFQNEAQLEKSRLLSDRFSAERPKGSFSTLEIQRTEQGDSAMYLCASSSSTGELFFGEGSRLTVL.

This clone occurred once. This chain links TRBV5-5 with TRBJ1-2; D unresolved. V lost 2 bases and J 5 bases, leaving 16 bases between the germline ends. CDR3 length: 15 amino acids. Germline V gene sequence: CDR1 SGHKS, CDR2 YYEKEE (reference sequence). For the CDR3, the DNA is TGTGCCAGCAGCTTATCAACAGCCGTCGAGTATGGCTACACCTTC. This translates into CASSLSTAVEYGYTF.

The chain recombines TRBV7-9 with TRBJ2-7; D gene uncertain. Trimming cost V 2 bases and J 6 bases, with 5 bases left between them. CDR1 is SEHNR, CDR2 FQNEAQ, per germline (reference sequence). The CDR3 spans 11 residues. The CDR3 spells CASSLSGEQYF. The CDR3 DNA follows: TGTGCCAGCAGCTTATCGGGCGAGCAGTACTTC.

V usage is TRBV18 and J usage is TRBJ1-1; the D gene is possibly TRBD1 (5 bases). Germline V lookup: CDR1 KGHSH, CDR2 LQKENI. V shed 3 bases and J shed 8 bases, with 10 bases lying between them. The CDR3 consists of 12 residues. In nucleotides, the CDR3 is TGTGCCAGCTCACCCCAGGGATTGGAAGCTTTCTTT. It encodes CASSPQGLEAFF.

The CDR3 protein is CASSWQRYGYTF. In DNA, the CDR3 is TGTGCCAGCAGTTGGCAGAGGTATGGCTACACCTTC. The chain carries TRBV28 and TRBJ1-2; D gene unclear. The V gene's germline CDR1 is MDHEN and CDR2 SYDVKM. V lost 4 bases, J lost 5 bases, and 8 bases lay in between. The CDR3 consists of 12 residues.

The chain is built from TRBV11-3 and TRBJ2-1, with 12 bases identical to TRBD2. Germline V gives CDR1 SGHNT, CDR2 YENEEA. There are 17 residues in the CDR3. Trimming took 2 bases from V and 7 from J; bases not matched to a gene: 9. The CDR3 nucleotides are TGTGCCAGCAGCTTAAAGGGACTAGCGGGCCTACTTAATGAGCAGTTCTTC. Amino acids: CASSLKGLAGLLNEQFF.

This clone has only one observation. The chain couples TRBV18 to TRBJ1-4; possibly TRBD1 for D (5 bases). V lost 3 bases, J lost 6 bases, and 14 bases lay in between. The CDR3 is 15 amino acids. From germline, CDR1 is KGHSH and CDR2 LQKENI. This CDR3 is CASSPNQGRDEKLFF. In nucleotides, the CDR3 is TGTGCCAGCTCACCTAATCAGGGCCGGGATGAAAAACTGTTTTTT.

The chain has TRBV9 and TRBJ2-5, with a possible D match to TRBD2 (6 bases). The CDR3 is 13 amino acids. Germline CDR1 SGDLS, CDR2 YYNGEE. The ends were cut back, 5 bases at V and 2 bases at J, with 10 bases in the middle. The chain's CDR3 is CASSSGIQETQYF. The DNA of the CDR3 is TGTGCCAGCAGTAGCGGAATTCAAGAGACCCAGTACTTC.

The chain uses TRBV5-1 and TRBJ1-1; D uncertain. CDR3 length equals 13 residues. Germline-derived CDR1 and CDR2 are SGHRS and YFSETQ. Trimming pared 3 bases from V and 4 bases from J, leaving 10 bases between. The chain's CDR3 is CASSSTDGTEAFF. CDR3 bases: TGCGCCAGCAGCTCCACAGATGGCACTGAAGCTTTCTTT.

The chain employs TRBV30 and TRBJ2-7, with 9 bases lining up with TRBD1. Per germline, CDR1 GTSNPN and CDR2 SVGIG (reference sequence). CDR3 length equals 15 residues. Losses at the gene ends were 4 bases for V and 5 bases for J; bases not matched to a gene: 12. The chain's CDR3 is CAWTPRDRVSHEQYF. The CDR3 bases are TGTGCCTGGACCCCCCGGGACAGGGTTAGTCACGAGCAGTACTTC.

The chain combines TRBV9 with TRBJ2-5; 8 nucleotides line up with TRBD2. Germline lookup yields CDR1 SGDLS and CDR2 YYNGEE. This CDR3 has 15 amino acids. J was trimmed by 4 bases and V by 3 bases; bases with no gene match: 8. CDR3 in DNA: TGTGCCAGCAGCGAGGGACCTACTAGCGGAGAGACCCAGTACTTC. Translated: CASSEGPTSGETQYF.

The chain combines TRBV5-1 with TRBJ2-2; 7 nucleotides agree with TRBD2. V lost 9 bases to trimming and J lost 5 bases; unmatched junction nucleotides: 13. This CDR3 contains 15 residues. Germline CDR1 and CDR2: SGHRS and YFSETQ. CDR3 sequence reads: CATYAGGGETGELFF. The CDR3 DNA is TGCGCCACCTACGCCGGCGGGGGAGAAACCGGGGAGCTGTTTTTT.

V usage is TRBV5-4 and J usage is TRBJ1-4; 11 bases map to TRBD1. The CDR3 is 17 amino acids. The junction had 4 bases not matched to a gene; V was cut back by 3 bases and J by 0 bases. Looked up from germline, CDR1 is SGHNT and CDR2 is YYREEE (reference sequence). The DNA of the CDR3 is TGTGCCAGCAGCTCACCGGGACAGGGGGCAACTAATGAAAAACTGTTTTTT. Translated, it gives CASSSPGQGATNEKLFF.

The V gene is TRBV7-9, the J gene TRBJ1-2, with 7 bases matching TRBD1. With 2 bases clipped from V and 3 bases from J, the junction kept 3 bases outside the gene matches. The CDR3 runs to 14 residues. Germline assignment: CDR1 SEHNR and CDR2 FQNEAQ (reference sequence). DNA for the CDR3: TGTGCCAGCAGCTTACAGGGGGTTGACTATGGCTACACCTTC. It yields the protein CASSLQGVDYGYTF.

The count of this clone is one. This chain joins TRBV11-2 and TRBJ2-3; TRBD2 matches at 7 bases. Trimming at V came to 4 bases and at J to 1 base, leaving 8 bases not matched to a gene. The CDR3 runs 16 residues. The germline V gene encodes CDR1 SGHAT and CDR2 FQNNGV. CDR3 loop: CASSSTGTTRTDTQYF. The CDR3 nucleotides are TGTGCCAGCAGCTCTACCGGGACTACCCGCACAGATACGCAGTATTTT.

This chain uses TRBV27 with TRBJ1-1, with D perhaps TRBD1 (5 bases). Germline V lookup: CDR1 MNHEY, CDR2 SMNVEV (reference sequence). V lost 6 bases and J 3 bases, leaving 17 bases between the germline ends. The CDR3 length is 15 residues. The CDR3 sequence is CASRPLGAGDTEAFF. The DNA of the CDR3 is TGTGCCAGCAGACCCCTAGGGGCAGGTGACACTGAAGCTTTCTTT.

The chain combines TRBV7-7 with TRBJ2-1; D is perhaps TRBD1 (5 bases). There are 16 residues in the CDR3. V lost 5 bases and J lost 6, with 20 bases in between. In germline, CDR1 is SSHAT, CDR2 FNYEAQ (reference sequence). CDR3 DNA sequence: TGTGCCAGCAGCCCCTTCCCGGACACCACCGCCAATGAGCAGTTCTTC. Protein product: CASSPFPDTTANEQFF. Full variable domain (remainder filled in from reference TRBV7-7 and TRBJ2-1): GAGVSQSPRYKVTKRGQDVTLRCDPISSHATLYWYQQALGQGPEFLTYFNYEAQPDKSGLPSDRFSAERPEGSISTLTIQRTEQRDSAMYRCASSPFPDTTANEQFFGPGTRLTVL.

The V and J genes are TRBV6-5 and TRBJ2-5; 14 nucleotides align to TRBD2. Near its end, the DNA agrees better with TRBJ2-7, so the J call may be wrong. Germline V gene lookup returns CDR1 MNHEY and CDR2 SVGAGI. The CDR3 runs 15 residues. The CDR3 reads CASRRPGLAGAEQYF. CDR3 nucleotide sequence: TGTGCCAGCAGACGACCGGGACTAGCGGGAGCCGAGCAGTACTTC.